The T cell receptor (beta chain) under discussion was sequenced for a study of T cells in localized non-small cell lung cancer. Trimming took 4 bases from V and 9 from J, leaving 16 bases between them. The CDR3 loop spans 13 amino acids. Germline assignment: CDR1 SGHDN and CDR2 FVKESK. The table came from immunoSEQ multiplex PCR; TCRdb's copy has only in-frame clones and leaves some out. The data hold around 130,000 clones, with roughly 90% observed a single time. The sample consisted of peripheral blood, taken before any cancer treatment. The clonotype was recovered from a female donor aged 60 or older with stage I lung adenocarcinoma. J is TRBJ2-7 and V is TRBV14, with a tentative D call TRBD2 (5 bases). CDR3 nucleotides: TGTGCCAGCAGCCCGACTAAACTAGTACGGCAGTACTTC. It translates to CASSPTKLVRQYF.